The entry below gives a single T cell receptor (beta chain) sequence along with its context. The entry originates in a study of cytomegalovirus exposure and HLA in healthy donors. Overall study context: Unique TCRs numbering roughly 85 million, obtained from HLA-typed donors, made up an early data release.

The primer mix had 60 Vbeta and 13 Jbeta primers. Clones were read by immunoSEQ multiplex PCR, and TCRdb kept only the in-frame ones, dropping some. The table for this sample gives more than 45,000 clones. Sequencing was done on a sample of PBMCs. This sequence originates from a woman aged 40 to 49 in good health and CMV-seronegative.

DNA for the CDR3: TGTGCCAGCAGTTACTCCTCTGGCAGATATGGCTACACCTTC. Protein: CASSYSSGRYGYTF. The rearrangement links TRBV6-6 to TRBJ1-2; the D is unclear. V dropped 0 bases and J dropped 5 bases, with 10 bases sitting between them. This CDR3 region has 14 residues. Germline assignment: CDR1 MNHNY and CDR2 SVGAGI (reference sequence).